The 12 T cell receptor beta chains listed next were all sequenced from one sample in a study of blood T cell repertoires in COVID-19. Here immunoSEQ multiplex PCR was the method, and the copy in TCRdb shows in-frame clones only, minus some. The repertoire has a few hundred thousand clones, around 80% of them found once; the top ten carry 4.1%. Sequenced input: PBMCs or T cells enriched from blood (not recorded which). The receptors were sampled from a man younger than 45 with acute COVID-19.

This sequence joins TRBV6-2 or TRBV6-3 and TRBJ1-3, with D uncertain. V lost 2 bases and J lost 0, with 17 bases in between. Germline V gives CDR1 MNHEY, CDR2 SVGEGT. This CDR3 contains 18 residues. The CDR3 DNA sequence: TGTGCCAGCAGTTACGTTTCGACATGGAGGAACTCTGGAAACACCATATATTTT. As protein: CASSYVSTWRNSGNTIYF.

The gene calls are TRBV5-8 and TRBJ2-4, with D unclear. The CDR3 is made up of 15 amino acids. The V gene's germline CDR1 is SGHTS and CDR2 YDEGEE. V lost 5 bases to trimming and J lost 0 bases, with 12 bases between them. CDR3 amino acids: CASSVRLVAKNIQYF. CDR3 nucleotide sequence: TGTGCCAGCAGTGTGAGGCTGGTAGCCAAAAACATTCAGTACTTC.

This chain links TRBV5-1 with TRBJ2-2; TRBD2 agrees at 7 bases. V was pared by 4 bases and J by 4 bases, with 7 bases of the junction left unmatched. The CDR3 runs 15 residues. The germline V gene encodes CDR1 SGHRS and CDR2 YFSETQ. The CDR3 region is CASSPLGGSTGELFF. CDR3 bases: TGCGCCAGCAGCCCGCTGGGGGGGAGCACCGGGGAGCTGTTTTTT.

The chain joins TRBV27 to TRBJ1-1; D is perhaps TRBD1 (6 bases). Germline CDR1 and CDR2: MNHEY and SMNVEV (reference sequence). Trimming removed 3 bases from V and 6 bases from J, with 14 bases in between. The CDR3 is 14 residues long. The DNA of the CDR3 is TGTGCCAGCAGTTTCCCGATAAGGACAGCTGAAGCTTTCTTT. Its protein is CASSFPIRTAEAFF.

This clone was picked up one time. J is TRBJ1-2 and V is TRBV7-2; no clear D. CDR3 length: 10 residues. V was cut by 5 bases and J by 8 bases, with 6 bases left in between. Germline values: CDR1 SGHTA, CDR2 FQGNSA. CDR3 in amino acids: CASSRGGYTF. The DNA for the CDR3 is TGTGCCAGCAGCCGGGGAGGCTACACCTTC.

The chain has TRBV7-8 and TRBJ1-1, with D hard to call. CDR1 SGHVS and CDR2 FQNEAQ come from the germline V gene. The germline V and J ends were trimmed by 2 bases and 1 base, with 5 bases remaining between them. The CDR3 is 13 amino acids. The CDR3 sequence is CASSLTGNTEAFF. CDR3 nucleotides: TGTGCCAGCAGCTTAACGGGGAACACTGAAGCTTTCTTT.

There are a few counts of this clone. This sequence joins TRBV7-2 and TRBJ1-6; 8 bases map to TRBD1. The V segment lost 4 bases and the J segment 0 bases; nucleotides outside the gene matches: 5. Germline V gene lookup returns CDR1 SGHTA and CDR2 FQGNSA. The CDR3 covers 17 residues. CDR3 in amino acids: CASSSDRGNSYNSPLHF. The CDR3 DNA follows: TGTGCCAGCAGCTCAGACAGGGGAAACTCCTATAATTCACCCCTCCACTTT.

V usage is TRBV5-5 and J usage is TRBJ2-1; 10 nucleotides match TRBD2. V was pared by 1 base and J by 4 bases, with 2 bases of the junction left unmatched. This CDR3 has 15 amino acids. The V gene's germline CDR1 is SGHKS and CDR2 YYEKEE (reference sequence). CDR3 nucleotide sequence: TGTGCCAGCAGCTTGACTAGCGGGGAGTACAATGAGCAGTTCTTC. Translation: CASSLTSGEYNEQFF. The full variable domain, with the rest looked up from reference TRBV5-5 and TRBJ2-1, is DAGVTQSPTHLIKTRGQQVTLRCSPISGHKSVSWYQQVLGQGPQFIFQYYEKEERGRGNFPDRFSARQFPNYSSELNVNALLLGDSALYLCASSLTSGEYNEQFFGPGTRLTVL.

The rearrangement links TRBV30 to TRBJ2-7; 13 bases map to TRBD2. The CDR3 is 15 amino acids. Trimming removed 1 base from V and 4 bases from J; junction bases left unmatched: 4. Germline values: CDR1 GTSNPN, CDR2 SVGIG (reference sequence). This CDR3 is CAWSGTSGSLYEQYV. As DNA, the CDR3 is TGTGCCTGGAGTGGGACTAGCGGGAGTCTGTACGAGCAGTACGTC.

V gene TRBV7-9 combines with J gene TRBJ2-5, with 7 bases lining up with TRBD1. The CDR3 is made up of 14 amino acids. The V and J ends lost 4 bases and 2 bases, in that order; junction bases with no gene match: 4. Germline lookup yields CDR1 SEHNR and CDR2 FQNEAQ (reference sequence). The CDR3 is CASSYPGQQETQYF. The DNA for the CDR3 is TGTGCCAGCAGCTATCCGGGACAGCAAGAGACCCAGTACTTC.

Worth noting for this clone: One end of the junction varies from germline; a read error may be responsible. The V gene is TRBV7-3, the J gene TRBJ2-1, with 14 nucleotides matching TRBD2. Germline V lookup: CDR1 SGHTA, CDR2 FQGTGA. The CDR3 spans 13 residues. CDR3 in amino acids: CASRYGTSGSLLF. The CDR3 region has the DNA TGTGCCAGCAGATACGGGACTAGCGGGAGTTTGCTCTTC.

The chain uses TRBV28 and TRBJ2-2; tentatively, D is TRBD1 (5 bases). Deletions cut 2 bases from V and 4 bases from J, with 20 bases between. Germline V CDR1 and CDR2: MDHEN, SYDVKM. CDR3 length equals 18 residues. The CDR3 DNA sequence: TGTGCCAGCAGTTTACCTCTGACGATGGGGCCGGTCACCGGGGAGCTGTTTTTT. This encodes CASSLPLTMGPVTGELFF.